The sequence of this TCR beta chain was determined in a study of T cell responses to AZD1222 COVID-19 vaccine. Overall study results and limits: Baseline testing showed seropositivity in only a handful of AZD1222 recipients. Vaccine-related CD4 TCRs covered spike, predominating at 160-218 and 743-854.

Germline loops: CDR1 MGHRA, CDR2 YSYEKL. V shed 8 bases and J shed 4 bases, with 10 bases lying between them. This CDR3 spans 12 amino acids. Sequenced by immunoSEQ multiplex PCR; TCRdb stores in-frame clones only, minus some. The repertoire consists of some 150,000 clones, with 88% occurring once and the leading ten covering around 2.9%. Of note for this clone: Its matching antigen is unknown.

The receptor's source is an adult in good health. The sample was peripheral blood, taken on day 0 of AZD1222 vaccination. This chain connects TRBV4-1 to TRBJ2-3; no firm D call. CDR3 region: CASASDADTQYF. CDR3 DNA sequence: TGCGCCAGCGCGAGTGACGCAGATACGCAGTATTTT.